This paragraph reports one TCR beta chain. Assay used: immunoSEQ multiplex PCR; TCRdb lists only in-frame clones, some missing. The sample holds about 680,000 clones, about 91% seen once. This CDR3 has 13 amino acids. Per germline, CDR1 MGHDK and CDR2 SYGVNS. After removal of 10 bases from V and 4 bases from J, the junction contained 9 bases not matched to a gene. The sample comes from a study of shared clonotypes between healthy human individuals. The naive CD8 subset, CD45RO-negative cells positively selected for CCR7, excluded terminally differentiated effector memory CD45RA+ cells. The chain has TRBV25-1 and TRBJ2-5, with TRBD1 matching over 7 bases. Sequencing input: naive CD8+ T cells sorted from blood. This receptor was obtained from a man aged 25-40 years in good health. Here the CDR3 reads CATEQGSLETQYF. CDR3 coding DNA: TGTGCCACTGAACAGGGGTCACTAGAGACCCAGTACTTC. The full variable domain, with the rest looked up from reference TRBV25-1 and TRBJ2-5, is EADIYQTPRYLVIGTGKKITLECSQTMGHDKMYWYQQDPGMELHLIHYSYGVNSTEKGDLSSESTVSRIRTEHFPLTLESARPSHTSQYLCATEQGSLETQYFGPGTRLLVL.